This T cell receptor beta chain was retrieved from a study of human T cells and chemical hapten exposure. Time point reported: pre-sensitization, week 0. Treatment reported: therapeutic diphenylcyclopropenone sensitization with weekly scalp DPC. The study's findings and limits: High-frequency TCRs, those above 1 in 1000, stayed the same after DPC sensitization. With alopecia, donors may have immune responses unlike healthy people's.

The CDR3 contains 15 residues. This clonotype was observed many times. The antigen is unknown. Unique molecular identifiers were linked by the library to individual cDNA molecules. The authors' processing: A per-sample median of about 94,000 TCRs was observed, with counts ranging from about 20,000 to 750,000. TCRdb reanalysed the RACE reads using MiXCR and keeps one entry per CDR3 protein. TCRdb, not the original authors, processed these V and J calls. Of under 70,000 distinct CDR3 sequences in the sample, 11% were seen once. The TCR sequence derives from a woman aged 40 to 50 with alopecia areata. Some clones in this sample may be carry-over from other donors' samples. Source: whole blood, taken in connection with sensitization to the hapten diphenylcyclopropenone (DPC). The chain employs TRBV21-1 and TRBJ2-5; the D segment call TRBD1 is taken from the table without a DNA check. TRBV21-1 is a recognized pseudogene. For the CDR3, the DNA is TGTGCCAGCCTGCCGGGACGGGCAGGCCCCGAGACCCAGTACTTC. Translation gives CASLPGRAGPETQYF.